A selection of T cell receptor beta chains follows, all from one sample in a study of cytomegalovirus exposure and HLA in healthy donors. Repertoires were generated with immunoSEQ multiplex PCR, while TCRdb's copy carries only in-frame clones and drops some. Among 140,000 to 150,000 clones listed, around 80% were seen once. The sequenced sample consisted of PBMCs. These TCRs come from a woman under 40 in good health and CMV-seronegative. The conserved cysteine and the conserved F or W are not part of the CDR3 here.

v_call	cdr3_aa
TRBV27	ASSPRQASSGNTIY
TRBV7-2	ASSPPGNDYGYT
TRBV11-2	ASSLDPGGDEKLF
TRBV6-1	ATSGAGHSNQPQH
TRBV28	ASSLEQGLLYYGYT
TRBV10-2	ASSESLQNTGELF
TRBV9	ASSAPDRGLGEQF
TRBV30	AWNRRAGEWETQY
TRBV4-2	ASSQAGGPDEQY
TRBV9	ASSVAPNYEQY
TRBV7-8	ASSLAGTDYNEQF
TRBV7-2	ASSRIAGGRPDTQY
TRBV10-3	AIRVLAGSPRGTDTQY
TRBV5-6	ASSLSGGAVETQY
TRBV30	ACASGGGYEQY
TRBV6-1	ASSSQGAGGYT
TRBV19	ASSTGTGLYEQY
TRBV27	ASSTSSGFAYEQY
TRBV5-1	ASSLASGQGSTYEQY
TRBV9	ASSVDGGAGQPQH
TRBV15	ATSSGRVGGYT
TRBV19	ASSIGQGVGQPQH
TRBV5-1	ASSLVSASSYEQY
TRBV9	ASSVVGAGGLAGELF
TRBV6-5	ASRGGSNEQF
TRBV7-9	ASSSDEGEKLF
TRBV5-1	ASSISGRAYNEQF
TRBV6-5	ASRWTVNTEAF
TRBV29-1	SVEGVAGRTDTQY
TRBV9	ASSIGGSGRSSYEQY
TRBV7-9	ASSGPQGWETQY
TRBV29-1	SVEDQGGANYGYT
TRBV27	ASSSQVSIPYEQY
TRBV9	ASSVGQGRTEAF
TRBV11-3	ASSPSGTGWYNEQF